This T cell receptor (beta chain) was identified during a study of early T cells in non-severe SARS-CoV-2 infection. Study observations and caveats: VDJdb-based matching was biased toward anti-spike CD8 responses and missed private and CD4 specificities.

The table lists this clonotype with a few counts. The antigen is unknown. Via MiXCR, TCRdb re-called the 5' RACE reads, giving one row per CDR3 protein. The table lists roughly 58,000 distinct CDR3 sequences, 5.5% to 7.5% of them singletons. The trim removed 10 bases at V and 7 bases at J, leaving 11 bases unmatched. The CDR3 has 13 residues. Germline V lookup: CDR1 ENHRY, CDR2 SYGVKD. The sequenced material came from whole blood. The clonotype was recovered from an adult who was a healthcare worker with PCR-confirmed SARS-CoV-2 infection or an uninfected control (not recorded which). This chain joins TRBV10-3 and TRBJ2-7; 9 nucleotides line up with TRBD1. The DNA for the CDR3 is TGTGCCAGCGGACGGACAGGGGTGGGAGAGCAGTACTTC. Translating gives CASGRTGVGEQYF.